The TCR beta chain described here comes from a study of regulatory T cells in long-lasting Graves disease. General study results and limits: The TCR repertoire of persistent Graves' patients was less diverse than that of newly diagnosed ones.

Stated time point: persistent/refractory GD, antithyroid drugs over 5 years with positive TRAb. Extracted RNA from PBMCs served as the source of the TCR library. Germline CDR1 is ENHRY and CDR2 is SYGVKD. With 2 bases clipped from V and 7 bases from J, the junction kept 3 bases outside the gene matches. The CDR3 loop spans 14 amino acids. This clonotype was counted at least ten times. As yet, its antigen is unknown. According to the study, TCR beta libraries were built with iRepertoire HTBI primers and CDR3-region Arm-PCR. In TCRdb, the multiplex PCR reads were re-called with MiXCR into one record per CDR3 protein. The profile shows hundreds of thousands of distinct CDR3 sequences, about a fifth of them singletons.

Here the sequenced sample was peripheral blood mononuclear cells (PBMCs), taken when the disease was refractory, from a patient treated with antithyroid drugs. The gene calls are TRBV10-3 and TRBJ2-2; 8 bases match TRBD1. The sequence derives from a female donor with Graves disease. The CDR3 DNA follows: TGTGCCATCAGTGAGCAGGGGGCCGGCGGGGAGCTGTTTTTT. Translation gives CAISEQGAGGELFF.